This is a list of T cell receptor beta chains from one sample in a study of CD8 T cells in Susac syndrome. TCRdb independently ran MiXCR on the immunoSEQ multiplex PCR reads; one entry per CDR3 protein. The table has around 140,000 distinct CDR3 sequences, roughly 80% seen once; the top ten hold around 0.51%. The sequenced material came from CD8+ T cells from PBMCs. The receptors stem from a human donor with multiple sclerosis. Each CDR3 is given with its conserved first and last residue. Each record gives: V gene, D gene, CDR3 length, clone size, J gene, CDR3 DNA, CDR3 protein. D genes are given only for firm matches. Expanded clones are given a class, and other clones once, few, many or no size at all.

v_call: TRBV27
d_call: .
cdr3_length: 14
clone_size: .
j_call: TRBJ2-1
cdr3_nt: TGTGCCAGCAGTTTATCGACCCAATACAATGAGCAGTTCTTC
cdr3_aa: CASSLSTQYNEQFF

v_call: TRBV4-3
d_call: .
cdr3_length: 15
clone_size: few
j_call: TRBJ2-1
cdr3_nt: TGCGCCAGCAGCCAGGGGCCAGGGGGAGGTGATGAGCAGTTCTTC
cdr3_aa: CASSQGPGGGDEQFF

v_call: TRBV6-2/TRBV6-3
d_call: TRBD2
cdr3_length: 15
clone_size: .
j_call: TRBJ2-2
cdr3_nt: TGTGCCAGCAGCCGATCCGGGACTAGCGGGAGTAGGGTGTTTTTT
cdr3_aa: CASSRSGTSGSRVFF

v_call: TRBV7-6
d_call: .
cdr3_length: 14
clone_size: .
j_call: TRBJ2-3
cdr3_nt: TGTGCCAGCAGCCTCCTGGGGGGCACAGATACGCAGTATTTT
cdr3_aa: CASSLLGGTDTQYF

v_call: TRBV14
d_call: .
cdr3_length: 13
clone_size: .
j_call: TRBJ2-2
cdr3_nt: TGTGCCAGCAGCCAAGTGTTTGGCGGGGAGCTGTTTTTT
cdr3_aa: CASSQVFGGELFF

v_call: TRBV19
d_call: TRBD2
cdr3_length: 13
clone_size: .
j_call: TRBJ2-1
cdr3_nt: TGTGCCAGTCGAGCGGGAGTCTACAATGAGCAGTTCTTC
cdr3_aa: CASRAGVYNEQFF

v_call: TRBV4-1
d_call: .
cdr3_length: 16
clone_size: .
j_call: TRBJ1-4
cdr3_nt: TGCGCCAGCAGGCTCGAGCCGGGGCTCCCTAATGAAAAACTGTTTTTT
cdr3_aa: CASRLEPGLPNEKLFF

v_call: TRBV5-6
d_call: .
cdr3_length: 14
clone_size: .
j_call: TRBJ2-7
cdr3_nt: TGTGCCAGCAGCTACGAGGACAGCTACTACGAGCAGCACTTC
cdr3_aa: CASSYEDSYYEQHF

v_call: TRBV11-3
d_call: .
cdr3_length: 16
clone_size: few
j_call: TRBJ2-1
cdr3_nt: TGTGCCAGCAGCCCAACCCGGTCAAGCCGTTACAATGAGCAGTTCTTC
cdr3_aa: CASSPTRSSRYNEQFF

v_call: TRBV9
d_call: .
cdr3_length: 13
clone_size: .
j_call: TRBJ2-3
cdr3_nt: TGTGCCAGCAGCGTAGGATCTCCTGATACGCAGTATTTT
cdr3_aa: CASSVGSPDTQYF

v_call: TRBV19
d_call: .
cdr3_length: 13
clone_size: .
j_call: TRBJ1-1
cdr3_nt: TGTGCCAGTAGTACATCTCTGAACACTGAAGCTTTCTTT
cdr3_aa: CASSTSLNTEAFF

v_call: TRBV20-1
d_call: .
cdr3_length: 13
clone_size: .
j_call: TRBJ2-1
cdr3_nt: TGCAGTGCCAGTAAGGGTCGTATCTATGAGCAGTTCTTC
cdr3_aa: CSASKGRIYEQFF

v_call: TRBV12-3/TRBV12-4
d_call: TRBD1
cdr3_length: 15
clone_size: few
j_call: TRBJ2-7
cdr3_nt: TGTGCCAGCAGTTTACAGGGACAGAGGCGGCCCGAGCAGTACTTC
cdr3_aa: CASSLQGQRRPEQYF

v_call: TRBV14
d_call: .
cdr3_length: 15
clone_size: .
j_call: TRBJ2-3
cdr3_nt: TGTGCCAGCAGCCATCTCCCGGCGGGGACAGATACGCAGTATTTT
cdr3_aa: CASSHLPAGTDTQYF

v_call: TRBV6-2/TRBV6-3
d_call: TRBD2
cdr3_length: 17
clone_size: .
j_call: TRBJ2-2
cdr3_nt: TGTGCCAGCAGTTCCTTACTAGCGGACATGAACACCGGGGAGCTGTTTTTT
cdr3_aa: CASSSLLADMNTGELFF

v_call: TRBV28
d_call: .
cdr3_length: 16
clone_size: once
j_call: TRBJ1-2
cdr3_nt: TGTGCCAGCAGTTTAGTGGTGCCGAACGGGGGCTATGGCTACACCTTC
cdr3_aa: CASSLVVPNGGYGYTF

v_call: TRBV9
d_call: .
cdr3_length: 15
clone_size: .
j_call: TRBJ1-4
cdr3_nt: TGTGCCAGCAGCACCACGGAACAGACGAATGAAAAACTGTTTTTT
cdr3_aa: CASSTTEQTNEKLFF

v_call: TRBV5-8
d_call: TRBD1
cdr3_length: 17
clone_size: .
j_call: TRBJ2-1
cdr3_nt: TGTGCCAGCAGCTTGGGGACAGGGGGCTTCTCCTACAATGAGCAGTTCTTC
cdr3_aa: CASSLGTGGFSYNEQFF